This T cell receptor beta chain was profiled in a study of blood T cells in healthy people across ages. A sample-barcoded 5' primer and a J-beta primer mix were used in a second PCR of about 7 to 11 cycles. TCRdb passed the 5' RACE reads through MiXCR, listing each CDR3 protein once. Of 1,500,000 or so distinct CDR3 sequences listed, roughly 59% are singletons. Per germline, CDR1 KGHSH and CDR2 LQKENI. The CDR3 contains 15 residues. Trimming took off 6 bases at V and 0 bases at J, with 14 bases between the two ends. No fewer than 7 million PBMCs went into each sample. This sequence joins TRBV18 and TRBJ2-5; D possibly corresponds to TRBD2 (5 bases). The TCR originated in a man aged 18 to 29 in good health. Sequenced input: blood. In DNA, the CDR3 is TGTGCCAGCTCCACAGTGGACTCGTACCAAGAGACCCAGTACTTC. It yields the protein CASSTVDSYQETQYF.